The entry below gives a single T cell receptor beta chain sequence along with its context. The junction departs from the called germline gene at one end, perhaps through a read error. The sample comes from a study of cytomegalovirus exposure and HLA in healthy donors. This CDR3 contains 14 residues. Germline CDR1 and CDR2: SSHAT and FNYEAQ (reference sequence). The PCR ran on 60 Vbeta and 13 Jbeta primers. Profiling relied on immunoSEQ multiplex PCR, and the TCRdb table lists in-frame clones only, not all of them. The table includes about 110,000 clones, 69% detected once. This chain joins TRBV7-7 and TRBJ2-3, with 8 bases lining up with TRBD2. Material: PBMCs. This TCR was sampled from a woman aged 70-85 years in good health and CMV-seropositive. Here the CDR3 DNA reads TGTGCTAGCAGCTTAGAAGGACTAGCAGGCACGCAGTATTTT. Translation: CASSLEGLAGTQYF.